This T cell receptor (beta chain) was observed in a study of T cells in Graves' hyperthyroidism and ophthalmopathy. Study-level points and caveats: Ophthalmopathy stood apart from stable hyperthyroidism in a 13 V-J model. Among thyroid clonotypes expanded above 0.001, most also appeared in blood.

In this sample, this clonotype turned up many times. What it binds is not known. What was amplified from RNA transcripts were TCR beta CDR3 regions. HTBI primers drove first-round RT-PCR of the TCR CDR3. One entry per CDR3 protein results from TCRdb running MiXCR on the multiplex PCR reads. Of 300,000 to 450,000 distinct CDR3 sequences detected, about 16% appear once; the ten largest clones hold approximately 30%. In patients aged 18 to 65, hyperthyroidism was newly diagnosed, with duration under 2 months. Each 10 ml fresh peripheral blood draw supplied the PBMCs. The germline V gene encodes CDR1 DFQATT and CDR2 SNEGSKA (reference sequence). Trimming stripped 4 bases from V and 0 bases from J, with 16 bases between. CDR3 length: 17 amino acids.

Sequenced sample: blood. The chain couples TRBV20-1 to TRBJ2-6, with D tentatively TRBD1 (6 bases). The clonotype was recovered from a woman in her 30s with Graves' hyperthyroidism. The DNA for the CDR3 is TGCAGTGCTACACGACAGGCCCTGGGCTCTGGGGCCAACGTCCTGACTTTC. This encodes CSATRQALGSGANVLTF.